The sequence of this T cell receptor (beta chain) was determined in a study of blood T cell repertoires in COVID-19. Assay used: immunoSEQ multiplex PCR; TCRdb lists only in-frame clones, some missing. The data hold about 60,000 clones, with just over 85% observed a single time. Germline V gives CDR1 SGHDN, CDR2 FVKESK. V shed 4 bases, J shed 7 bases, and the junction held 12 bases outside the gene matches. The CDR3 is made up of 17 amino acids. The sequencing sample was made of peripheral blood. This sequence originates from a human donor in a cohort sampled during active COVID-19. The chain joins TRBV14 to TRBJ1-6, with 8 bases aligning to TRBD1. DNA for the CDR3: TGTGCCAGCAGCCCCCGACAGGGGAGTCGGAAAAATTCACCCCTCCACTTT. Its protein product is CASSPRQGSRKNSPLHF.